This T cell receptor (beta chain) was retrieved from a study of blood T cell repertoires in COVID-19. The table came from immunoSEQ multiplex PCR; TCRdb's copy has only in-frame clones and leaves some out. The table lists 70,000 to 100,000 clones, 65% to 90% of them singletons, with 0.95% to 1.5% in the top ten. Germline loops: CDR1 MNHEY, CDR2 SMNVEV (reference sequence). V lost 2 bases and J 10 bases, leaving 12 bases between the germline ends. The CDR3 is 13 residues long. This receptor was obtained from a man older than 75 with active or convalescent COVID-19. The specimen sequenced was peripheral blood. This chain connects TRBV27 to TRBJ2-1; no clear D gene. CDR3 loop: CASSLKPPREQFF. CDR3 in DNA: TGTGCCAGCAGTTTAAAGCCCCCCCGAGAGCAGTTCTTC.